Below are 26 T cell receptor beta chains sequenced from a single sample in a study of radiotherapy plus CTLA-4 blockade in lung cancer. Measured with immunoSEQ multiplex PCR; TCRdb has only the in-frame clones, and not every one. Here the sample spans about 45,000 clones, roughly 67% being singletons. The material was peripheral blood, obtained from a patient treated with radiotherapy plus ipilimumab. The receptors originated from a human donor with non-small cell lung cancer who had a partial response to radiotherapy plus ipilimumab.

The V call is TRBV7-3, the J call TRBJ2-7, with 12 bases aligning to TRBD2. The CDR3 has 14 amino acids. Germline values: CDR1 SGHTA, CDR2 FQGTGA. V lost 6 bases, J lost 10 bases, and 10 bases stayed unmatched. The CDR3 loop is CASSPSGGAGRQYF. CDR3 DNA sequence: TGTGCCAGCAGTCCTAGCGGGGGGGCCGGGCGACAGTACTTC.

This clone was observed once. J is TRBJ1-5 and V is TRBV7-2; a possible D gene is TRBD1 (6 bases). V lost 1 base and J lost 0, with 10 bases in between. The CDR3 length is 16 residues. The V gene's germline CDR1 is SGHTA and CDR2 FQGNSA. The chain's CDR3 is CASSLVGGYSNQPQHF. DNA of the CDR3: TGTGCCAGCAGCTTAGTAGGGGGATATAGCAATCAGCCCCAGCATTTT.

The rearrangement links TRBV9 to TRBJ1-1; D remains ambiguous. The CDR3 extends over 14 amino acids. V dropped 2 bases and J dropped 0 bases, with 8 bases sitting between them. From germline, CDR1 is SGDLS and CDR2 YYNGEE. The DNA of the CDR3 is TGTGCCAGCAGCGTGAGTGGTATGAACACTGAAGCTTTCTTT. It specifies CASSVSGMNTEAFF. Combining the CDR3 with reference TRBV9 and TRBJ1-1 gives the whole variable domain DSGVTQTPKHLITATGQRVTLRCSPRSGDLSVYWYQQSLDQGLQFLIQYYNGEERAKGNILERFSAQQFPDLHSELNLSSLELGDSALYFCASSVSGMNTEAFFGQGTRLTVV.

This sequence joins TRBV6-1 and TRBJ1-1, with 10 bases that match TRBD1. J was trimmed by 1 base and V by 8 bases; bases with no gene match: 4. The CDR3 loop spans 14 amino acids. Germline loops: CDR1 MNHNS, CDR2 SASEGT. The CDR3 coding sequence is TGTGCCAGCGGTGGGACAGGGGCGAACACTGAAGCTTTCTTT. It encodes CASGGTGANTEAFF.

This sequence joins TRBV6-1 and TRBJ2-5; the D gene is possibly TRBD2 (5 bases). The J call is doubtful: the DNA matches TRBJ2-7 better. The CDR3 length is 15 residues. CDR1 is MNHNS, CDR2 SASEGT, per germline. CDR3 amino acids: CASSDWASEVGEQYF. Written as DNA, the CDR3 is TGTGCCAGCAGTGACTGGGCTTCGGAGGTCGGCGAGCAGTACTTC.

This clone has only a few counts. The chain recombines TRBV7-9 with TRBJ1-1; possibly TRBD1 for D (6 bases). Germline values: CDR1 SEHNR, CDR2 FQNEAQ (reference sequence). This CDR3 contains 12 residues. Trimming left V 10 bases short and J 6 bases short, with 15 bases between. The CDR3 reads CATGIRGAEAFF. As DNA, the CDR3 is TGTGCCACCGGGATCAGGGGCGCTGAAGCTTTCTTT. The variable domain in full, completed from reference TRBV7-9 and TRBJ1-1, reads DTGVSQNPRHKITKRGQNVTFRCDPISEHNRLYWYRQTLGQGPEFLTYFQNEAQLEKSRLLSDRFSAERPKGSFSTLEIQRTEQGDSAMYLCATGIRGAEAFFGQGTRLTVV.

The V call is TRBV18, the J call TRBJ1-2; weak D call: TRBD1 (5 bases). This CDR3 region has 15 residues. Germline V gene data show CDR1 as KGHSH and CDR2 as LQKENI. Trimming stripped 4 bases from V and 6 bases from J, with 18 bases between. CDR3 DNA: TGTGCCAGCTCACTCACTGTAGCCAGGGAGGATGGCTACACCTTC. Its translation is CASSLTVAREDGYTF.

J is TRBJ2-3 and V is TRBV10-3; TRBD2 matches 11 bases. Germline V gives CDR1 ENHRY, CDR2 SYGVKD. The CDR3 covers 14 residues. The V gene end was trimmed by 10 bases and the J gene end by 0 bases; junction bases not matched to a gene: 3. The CDR3 loop is CATRTSGSTDTQYF. The DNA of the CDR3 is TGTGCCACCAGGACTAGCGGGAGCACAGATACGCAGTATTTT.

V gene TRBV4-1 combines with J gene TRBJ2-5; D remains unclear. Per germline, CDR1 MGHRA and CDR2 YSYEKL. The CDR3 loop spans 12 amino acids. V lost 5 bases, J lost 10 bases, and 14 bases lay in between. CDR3 in amino acids: CASSGREDDQYF. The CDR3, as DNA: TGCGCCAGCAGCGGGCGCGAAGACGACCAGTACTTC.

This clone is judged medium-sized. The rearrangement links TRBV30 to TRBJ1-1; D is ambiguous. The CDR3 runs 13 residues. The V and J ends lost 3 bases and 1 base respectively, with 9 bases between them. Germline V gene sequence: CDR1 GTSNPN, CDR2 SVGIG (reference sequence). The CDR3 bases are TGTGCCTGGAGGCCTTCCAGGAACACTGAAGCTTTCTTT. As protein: CAWRPSRNTEAFF.

V gene TRBV6-5 combines with J gene TRBJ2-5, with 7 bases matching TRBD2. V lost 4 bases and J lost 2; bases outside the gene matches: 7. The germline CDR1 and CDR2 sequences are MNHEY and SVGAGI. The length of the CDR3 is 15 residues. The CDR3 DNA reads as TGTGCCAGCAGTTGGGGCGGGGGTTGGCAAGAGACCCAGTACTTC. This encodes CASSWGGGWQETQYF.

This rearrangement joins TRBV2 to TRBJ1-6, with D uncertain. The CDR3 runs to 13 residues. Trimming pared 7 bases from V and 9 bases from J, leaving 13 bases between. Germline V gives CDR1 SNHLY, CDR2 FYNNEI. The CDR3 here is CASIESGSSPLHF. CDR3 DNA sequence: TGTGCCAGCATAGAGTCCGGGAGTTCACCCCTCCACTTT. The full variable domain, completed using reference TRBV2 and TRBJ1-6, is EPEVTQTPSHQVTQMGQEVILRCVPISNHLYFYWYRQILGQKVEFLVSFYNNEISEKSEIFDDQFSVERPDGSNFTLKIRSTKLEDSAMYFCASIESGSSPLHFGNGTRLTVT.

This chain links TRBV18 with TRBJ2-6; TRBD1 aligns across 9 bases. J lost 0 bases, V lost 3 bases, and 9 bases had no gene match. The length of the CDR3 is 19 residues. Germline CDR1 KGHSH, CDR2 LQKENI. The CDR3 sequence: CASSPNPGQGGSGANVLTF. CDR3 nucleotides: TGTGCCAGCTCACCTAATCCGGGACAGGGTGGCTCTGGGGCCAACGTCCTGACTTTC.

The chain carries TRBV6-5 and TRBJ2-7, with 10 bases aligning to TRBD1. V lost 11 bases, J lost 3 bases, and 13 bases stayed unmatched. The CDR3 runs 15 residues. Per germline, CDR1 MNHEY and CDR2 SVGAGI. The CDR3 loop is CAVKGGQGPIYEQYF. The CDR3 DNA is TGTGCCGTCAAAGGGGGACAGGGGCCAATCTACGAGCAGTACTTC.

The rearrangement uses TRBV18 and TRBJ1-2; D ambiguous. The CDR3 is 13 residues long. V lost 0 bases, J lost 3 bases, and 5 bases lay in between. Germline CDR1 reads KGHSH; CDR2 reads LQKENI. The chain's CDR3 is CASSPPSDYGYTF. The CDR3 DNA follows: TGTGCCAGCTCACCACCGTCGGACTATGGCTACACCTTC.

This clone is categorized as medium-sized (0.01 to 0.1%). This chain joins TRBV5-1 and TRBJ2-7; TRBD2 matches at 8 bases. The CDR3 runs to 14 residues. V shed 5 bases, J shed 5 bases, and the junction held 9 bases outside the gene matches. From germline, CDR1 is SGHRS and CDR2 YFSETQ. The CDR3 here is CASRPTAGANEQYF. The CDR3 DNA reads as TGCGCCAGCAGACCCACAGCGGGAGCCAACGAGCAGTACTTC.

CDR3 in DNA: TGTGCCAGCAGTATCAGCGGGGGGGAGGGCAGCGAGCAGTTCTTC. Translation: CASSISGGEGSEQFF. The V gene is TRBV6-6, the J gene TRBJ2-1; 10 bases map to TRBD2. Germline CDR1 and CDR2: MNHNY and SVGAGI (reference sequence). J was trimmed by 10 bases and V by 5 bases; bases with no gene match: 11. The CDR3 has 15 amino acids.

V is TRBV19 and J is TRBJ1-2, with D possibly matching TRBD1 (6 bases). CDR3 size: 14 residues. V gave up 4 bases and J gave up 3 bases, with 12 bases separating them. Germline V gene data show CDR1 as LNHDA and CDR2 as SQIVND (reference sequence). DNA of the CDR3: TGTGCCAGTAGTAACCAGGGGCTGGACTATGGCTACACCTTC. Translated: CASSNQGLDYGYTF.

This sequence joins TRBV16 and TRBJ1-5; 8 bases agree with TRBD1. Per the germline V gene, CDR1 is KGHSY and CDR2 is FQNENV. The CDR3 runs 16 residues. The trim removed 0 bases at V and 3 bases at J, leaving 4 bases unmatched. The CDR3 DNA sequence: TGTGCCAGCAGCCAATCCGGGACAGGCTACAATCAGCCCCAGCATTTT. Encoded protein: CASSQSGTGYNQPQHF.

V and J are TRBV15 and TRBJ1-1; 9 bases map to TRBD1. This CDR3 comprises 14 residues. The V gene end was trimmed by 2 bases and the J gene end by 8 bases; junction bases not matched to a gene: 6. Germline loops: CDR1 LNHNV, CDR2 YYDKDF (reference sequence). In nucleotides, the CDR3 is TGTGCCACCAGCAGATCCGGGACAGGGACCGAAGCTTTCTTT. Encoded protein: CATSRSGTGTEAFF. Full variable domain (rest looked up from reference TRBV15 and TRBJ1-1): DAMVIQNPRYQVTQFGKPVTLSCSQTLNHNVMYWYQQKSSQAPKLLFHYYDKDFNNEADTPDNFQSRRPNTSFCFLDIRSPGLGDTAMYLCATSRSGTGTEAFFGQGTRLTVV.

In regard to this clone: Other DNA sequences in the same sample also yield this CDR3. V and J are TRBV4-3 and TRBJ2-7; TRBD2 matches at 7 bases. Germline trimming cut 0 bases from V and 5 bases from J; bases unmatched to any gene: 13. The germline V gene encodes CDR1 LGHNA and CDR2 YSLEER. The CDR3 is 17 residues long. The CDR3 region is CASSQDGGTDDLDEQYF. The CDR3 DNA reads TGCGCCAGCAGCCAAGACGGGGGGACCGATGATTTGGACGAGCAGTACTTC.

The J gene is TRBJ2-5, the V gene TRBV14; 10 bases agree with TRBD1. CDR3 length: 17 amino acids. Losses at the gene ends were 1 base for V and 0 bases for J; bases not matched to a gene: 5. Germline CDR1 SGHDN, CDR2 FVKESK. CDR3 sequence reads: CASSQGQGARYQETQYF. The CDR3 coding sequence is TGTGCCAGCAGCCAAGGACAGGGGGCTCGGTACCAAGAGACCCAGTACTTC.

The chain joins TRBV6-5 to TRBJ1-1; D remains ambiguous. CDR1 is MNHEY and CDR2 is SVGAGI in the germline V gene. This CDR3 is built from 14 residues. V dropped 6 bases and J dropped 0 bases, with 11 bases sitting between them. DNA for the CDR3: TGTGCCAGCAGGGAGGGATATATGAACACTGAAGCTTTCTTT. Its translation is CASREGYMNTEAFF.

This clone was picked up a small number of times. V gene TRBV19 combines with J gene TRBJ1-1; tentatively, D is TRBD1 (6 bases). CDR1 and CDR2 from the germline V gene are LNHDA and SQIVND (reference sequence). This CDR3 is 13 amino acids long. The V gene lost 4 bases and the J gene lost 12 bases, with 18 bases spanning the gap. Here the CDR3 DNA reads TGTGCCAGTAGTACTTACGGACAGTCTGGGACTTTCTTT. Its protein is CASSTYGQSGTFF.

CDR3 loop: CASSLATSWDTQYF. The DNA of the CDR3 is TGCGCCAGCAGCTTGGCTACGTCGTGGGATACGCAGTATTTT. The rearrangement links TRBV5-1 to TRBJ2-3, with unresolved D. Trimming stripped 0 bases from V and 6 bases from J, with 11 bases between. Germline loops: CDR1 SGHRS, CDR2 YFSETQ. The CDR3 loop spans 14 amino acids. The complete variable domain, with remaining parts taken from reference TRBV5-1 and TRBJ2-3, reads KAGVTQTPRYLIKTRGQQVTLSCSPISGHRSVSWYQQTPGQGLQFLFEYFSETQRNKGNFPGRFSGRQFSNSRSEMNVSTLELGDSALYLCASSLATSWDTQYFGPGTRLTVL.

This chain connects TRBV18 to TRBJ2-7; a weak D match, TRBD1 (5 bases). This CDR3 region has 13 residues. The V end was cut by 3 bases, the J end by 6 bases, with 12 bases between. Germline CDR1 is KGHSH and CDR2 is LQKENI. This chain's CDR3 is CASSPGRAAEQYF. CDR3 coding DNA: TGTGCCAGCTCACCCGGCAGGGCAGCCGAGCAGTACTTC.